These 25 T cell receptor beta chains share one sample of origin, sequenced in a study of cytomegalovirus exposure and HLA in healthy donors. Generated by immunoSEQ multiplex PCR, the TCRdb table keeps only in-frame clones and is missing some. This sample carries over 120,000 clones, 94% of them seen once, and the ten largest clones take approximately 2%. The specimen was PBMCs. These receptors were collected from a man younger than 30 in good health and CMV-seropositive.

The chain carries TRBV4-2 and TRBJ2-2, with 7 bases aligning to TRBD2. The CDR3 has 15 residues. J was trimmed by 5 bases and V by 4 bases; bases with no gene match: 7. Germline-derived CDR1 and CDR2 are LGHNA and YNFKEQ. CDR3 sequence (DNA): TGTGCCAGCAGCCCTGGGGGGAGGGGAACCGGGGAGCTGTTTTTT. This encodes CASSPGGRGTGELFF.

The V and J genes are TRBV4-1 and TRBJ1-2; D remains unclear. The length of the CDR3 is 14 residues. Between the trimmed V and J ends, which lost 1 base and 6 bases, there was a span of 12 bases. Germline CDR1 is MGHRA and CDR2 is YSYEKL. The CDR3 DNA reads TGCGCCAGCAGCCAAGTCTCCGGGTTCGATGGCTACACCTTC. It specifies CASSQVSGFDGYTF.

The chain uses TRBV13 and TRBJ2-5; the D gene is possibly TRBD1 (5 bases). This CDR3 is built from 14 residues. Germline V gives CDR1 PRHDT, CDR2 FYEKMQ (reference sequence). With 2 bases removed from V and 2 bases from J, the gap between germline ends came to 9 bases. CDR3 sequence reads: CASSLRQLQETQYF. The DNA for the CDR3 is TGTGCCAGCAGCTTACGACAGCTTCAAGAGACCCAGTACTTC.

The chain employs TRBV7-8 and TRBJ1-1, with 7 bases matching TRBD1. This CDR3 is 14 amino acids long. V lost 5 bases, J lost 6 bases, and 9 bases stayed unmatched. The V gene's germline CDR1 is SGHVS and CDR2 FQNEAQ. CDR3: CASSPERGRAEAFF. In DNA, the CDR3 is TGTGCCAGCAGCCCCGAAAGGGGGCGGGCTGAAGCTTTCTTT. Drawing the rest from reference TRBV7-8 and TRBJ1-1, the complete variable domain is GAGVSQSPRYKVAKRGQDVALRCDPISGHVSLFWYQQALGQGPEFLTYFQNEAQLDKSGLPSDRFFAERPEGSVSTLKIQRTQQEDSAVYLCASSPERGRAEAFFGQGTRLTVV.

The CDR3 sequence is CASSSVMNTEAFF. CDR3 bases: TGTGCCAGCAGCTCGGTCATGAACACTGAAGCTTTCTTT. This chain connects TRBV28 to TRBJ1-1; no reliable D call. Germline CDR1 reads MDHEN; CDR2 reads SYDVKM. CDR3 length: 13 amino acids. V was cut by 6 bases and J by 0 bases, with 8 bases left in between.

V gene TRBV30 combines with J gene TRBJ2-1; weak D call: TRBD2 (5 bases). The ends were cut back, 7 bases at V and 4 bases at J, with 17 bases in the middle. CDR1 is GTSNPN and CDR2 is SVGIG in the germline V gene (reference sequence). CDR3 length equals 14 residues. CDR3 nucleotides: TGTGCCTCAAAACGGGGAGAAGGGTACAATGAGCAGTTCTTC. Its translation: CASKRGEGYNEQFF.

The chain joins TRBV5-1 to TRBJ2-6; D gene uncertain. Trimming stripped 4 bases from V and 0 bases from J, with 11 bases between. Per germline, CDR1 SGHRS and CDR2 YFSETQ. The CDR3 has 16 amino acids. The CDR3 DNA reads as TGCGCCAGCAGCCCCGGTGAGGTCTCTGGGGCCAACGTCCTGACTTTC. Protein sequence: CASSPGEVSGANVLTF.

V usage is TRBV6-1 and J usage is TRBJ2-7, with D possibly being TRBD1 (6 bases). Germline CDR1 is MNHNS and CDR2 is SASEGT. The V gene lost 4 bases and the J gene lost 3 bases, with 10 bases spanning the gap. CDR3 length equals 13 residues. The CDR3 DNA sequence: TGTGCCAGCAGTGGACGACAGGTCTACGAGCAGTACTTC. Translation gives CASSGRQVYEQYF.

V usage is TRBV21-1 and J usage is TRBJ2-1; the tabulated D call, TRBD2, remains unverified against the DNA. TRBV21-1 is tagged as a pseudogene. CDR3 length: 14 amino acids. CDR3 DNA sequence: TGTGCCAGCAGCAAAGGACGAGGGAAGAATGAGCAGTTCTTC. This gives the protein CASSKGRGKNEQFF.

The J gene is TRBJ2-5, the V gene TRBV13, with D tentatively TRBD1 (6 bases). Germline V gene lookup returns CDR1 PRHDT and CDR2 FYEKMQ (reference sequence). The CDR3 consists of 15 residues. The V end lost 0 bases, the J end lost 5 bases, and 13 bases lay between the germline ends. CDR3 sequence (DNA): TGTGCCAGCAGCTTAGGCCCCCGGACAGTTGAGACCCAGTACTTC. Protein product: CASSLGPRTVETQYF.

This clone came up a few times. The rearrangement uses TRBV5-6 and TRBJ1-1; D remains ambiguous. This CDR3 comprises 13 residues. Trimming removed 4 bases from V and 6 bases from J, with 13 bases in between. Germline values: CDR1 SGHDT, CDR2 YYEEEE. The CDR3 loop is CASSPRGIAEAFF. The CDR3 nucleotides read TGTGCCAGCAGCCCCCGGGGAATAGCTGAAGCTTTCTTT.

The genes are TRBV5-1 and TRBJ2-7; TRBD1 matches at 11 bases. V trimming: 4 bases; J trimming: 1 base; junction bases outside the gene matches: 7. The CDR3 is 16 residues long. The V gene's germline CDR1 is SGHRS and CDR2 YFSETQ. CDR3 region: CASSAYRDRGSYEQYF. The DNA of the CDR3 is TGCGCCAGCAGCGCATACCGGGACAGGGGGTCCTACGAGCAGTACTTC.

The rearrangement uses TRBV19 and TRBJ2-1, with TRBD2 matching 9 bases. The germline V gene has CDR1 LNHDA and CDR2 SQIVND (reference sequence). This CDR3 contains 18 residues. The V segment lost 5 bases and the J segment 3 bases; nucleotides outside the gene matches: 14. The chain's CDR3 is CASSALYVLAGNYNEQFF. The CDR3 DNA reads TGTGCCAGTAGTGCGCTCTACGTCCTAGCGGGAAACTACAATGAGCAGTTCTTC.

This chain links TRBV27 with TRBJ1-1; perhaps TRBD1 as D (5 bases). Trimming removed 3 bases at V and 4 bases at J, with 9 bases between. Germline V gene data show CDR1 as MNHEY and CDR2 as SMNVEV (reference sequence). This CDR3 has 13 amino acids. This CDR3 is CASSFGGTTEAFF. CDR3 DNA sequence: TGTGCCAGCAGTTTCGGGGGTACCACTGAAGCTTTCTTT.

This clone was counted a few times. This chain uses TRBV5-6 with TRBJ2-7, with 11 bases aligning to TRBD2. The CDR3 has 14 amino acids. Germline V gene lookup returns CDR1 SGHDT and CDR2 YYEEEE. The V gene end was trimmed by 5 bases and the J gene end by 5 bases; junction bases not matched to a gene: 6. CDR3 DNA sequence: TGTGCCAGCAGGAGGACTAGCGGGTTCGACGAGCAGTACTTC. Translation: CASRRTSGFDEQYF.

The chain uses TRBV5-1 and TRBJ2-7; 7 bases align to TRBD1. Germline CDR1 reads SGHRS; CDR2 reads YFSETQ. The CDR3 has 14 amino acids. After removal of 4 bases from V and 3 bases from J, the junction contained 7 bases not matched to a gene. CDR3 nucleotide sequence: TGCGCCAGCAGCCGAGGACAGGACGGCTACGAGCAGTACTTC. It translates to CASSRGQDGYEQYF.

The chain couples TRBV27 to TRBJ1-5; no clear D gene. Trimming left V 3 bases short and J 5 bases short, with 5 bases between. This CDR3 is 12 amino acids long. Per the germline V gene, CDR1 is MNHEY and CDR2 is SMNVEV (reference sequence). In DNA form, the CDR3 reads TGTGCCAGCAGTTTTCCCGATCAGCCCCAGCATTTT. Amino acid sequence: CASSFPDQPQHF.

As for this clone: Distinct nucleotide sequences in the sample also encode this CDR3. J is TRBJ2-5 and V is TRBV27; D ambiguous. This CDR3 has 11 amino acids. V was shortened by 6 bases and J by 2 bases, with 4 bases between the two germline ends. The germline V gene has CDR1 MNHEY and CDR2 SMNVEV (reference sequence). CDR3: CASSSQETQYF. The CDR3 DNA follows: TGTGCCAGCAGCTCTCAAGAGACCCAGTACTTC.

This chain uses TRBV5-1 with TRBJ1-4; possible D gene TRBD1, 5 bases. Trimming took 0 bases from V and 8 from J, leaving 11 bases between them. CDR1 and CDR2 (germline): SGHRS, YFSETQ. The CDR3 is 14 residues long. The CDR3, as DNA: TGCGCCAGCAGCTTGGTTGGGGGGGAGGAAAAACTGTTTTTT. Encoded protein: CASSLVGGEEKLFF.

The chain employs TRBV28 and TRBJ1-5, with 10 bases aligning to TRBD1. The CDR3 loop spans 14 amino acids. The germline gives CDR1 MDHEN, CDR2 SYDVKM. The J segment lost 8 bases and the V segment lost 6 bases, leaving 7 bases of the junction unmatched. The CDR3 bases are TGTGCCAGCAGCCCGGGACAGGGGTCGGAGCCCCAGCATTTT. This sequence encodes CASSPGQGSEPQHF.

V gene TRBV6-4 combines with J gene TRBJ1-3, with D maybe TRBD1 (6 bases). The CDR3 sequence is 15 residues long. Per the germline V gene, CDR1 is MRHNA and CDR2 is SNTAGT. V was trimmed by 3 bases and J by 4 bases, leaving 13 bases between them. The chain's CDR3 is CASSEPTGIGNTIYF. The CDR3 DNA is TGTGCCAGCAGTGAACCCACAGGGATCGGAAACACCATATATTTT.

The chain employs TRBV6-1 and TRBJ2-7, with 13 bases fitting TRBD2. V lost 5 bases to trimming and J lost 0 bases; unmatched junction nucleotides: 1. The CDR3 runs 15 residues. Looked up from germline, CDR1 is MNHNS and CDR2 is SASEGT. The DNA for the CDR3 is TGTGCCAGCAGTCGGACTAGCGGGAGCTCCTACGAGCAGTACTTC. This codes for CASSRTSGSSYEQYF.

This chain uses TRBV30 with TRBJ2-5; possible D gene TRBD2, 5 bases. V was cut by 2 bases and J by 0 bases, with 7 bases left in between. The CDR3 length is 13 residues. In germline, CDR1 is GTSNPN, CDR2 SVGIG (reference sequence). The CDR3 reads CAWSSGYQETQYF. For the CDR3, the DNA is TGTGCCTGGAGTAGCGGTTACCAAGAGACCCAGTACTTC. Drawing the rest from reference TRBV30 and TRBJ2-5, the complete variable domain is SQTIHQWPATLVQPVGSPLSLECTVEGTSNPNLYWYRQAAGRGLQLLFYSVGIGQISSEVPQNLSASRPQDRQFILSSKKLLLSDSGFYLCAWSSGYQETQYFGPGTRLLVL.

This clone was recorded only once. The chain joins TRBV5-4 to TRBJ2-2; the D is unclear. Germline V gene data show CDR1 as SGHNT and CDR2 as YYREEE (reference sequence). V lost 5 bases and J lost 4, with 9 bases in between. This CDR3 is 13 amino acids long. The CDR3 sequence: CASSLDLTGELFF. CDR3 coding DNA: TGTGCCAGCAGTTTAGATCTCACCGGGGAGCTGTTTTTT.

This clone was recorded once. This sequence joins TRBV7-9 and TRBJ2-1; the match to TRBD1 covers 8 bases. Germline CDR1 SEHNR, CDR2 FQNEAQ (reference sequence). After removal of 1 base from V and 3 bases from J, the junction contained 2 bases not matched to a gene. The CDR3 is made up of 15 amino acids. The CDR3 reads CASSLVGTGYNEQFF. Here the CDR3 DNA reads TGTGCCAGCAGCTTAGTAGGGACAGGCTACAATGAGCAGTTCTTC.